Following are 13 T cell receptor beta chains from one sample sequenced in a study of CD8 T cells in ankylosing spondylitis. Whole-study findings and limits: It appeared that ankylosing spondylitis blood was characterized by a TCR beta motif of several highly homologous variants.

These receptors have no known antigen. From the 5' RACE reads, TCRdb called clonotypes with MiXCR, one entry per CDR3 protein. The data show around 480,000 distinct CDR3 sequences, roughly 18% seen once. The specimen was blood, either unsorted or a sorted T cell fraction (not recorded which). The receptors derive from a male donor with ankylosing spondylitis.

The chain joins TRBV7-2 to TRBJ2-1; 9 bases agree with TRBD2. V lost 2 bases to trimming and J lost 8 bases; unmatched junction nucleotides: 10. Looked up from germline, CDR1 is SGHTA and CDR2 is FQGNSA. The CDR3 length is 16 residues. This CDR3 is CASSLYPAGGIYEQFF. The CDR3 coding sequence is TGTGCCAGCAGCTTATATCCAGCGGGAGGTATATATGAGCAGTTCTTC. The entire variable domain, with the rest obtained from reference TRBV7-2 and TRBJ2-1, is as follows: GAGVSQSPSNKVTEKGKDVELRCDPISGHTALYWYRQSLGQGLEFLIYFQGNSAPDKSGLPSDRFSAERTGGSVSTLTIQRTQQEDSAVYLCASSLYPAGGIYEQFFGPGTRLTVL.

This clonotype was picked up one time. This rearrangement joins TRBV7-3 to TRBJ2-5; possible D gene TRBD2, 6 bases. CDR1 is SGHTA and CDR2 is FQGTGA in the germline V gene. Trimming cost V 5 bases and J 5 bases, with 18 bases left between them. This CDR3 has 15 amino acids. CDR3 region: CASSPTGTREETQYF. The CDR3 coding sequence is TGTGCCAGCAGCCCGACCGGGACTCGGGAGGAGACCCAGTACTTC.

The CDR3 DNA follows: TGCGCCAGCAGCTTGATGGGGAGCGATGGTGAGCCCCAGCATTTT. Translation: CASSLMGSDGEPQHF. The V and J genes are TRBV5-1 and TRBJ1-5; D call uncertain. The CDR3 totals 15 residues. From germline, CDR1 is SGHRS and CDR2 YFSETQ. V gave up 1 base and J gave up 8 bases, with 16 bases separating them.

This chain uses TRBV29-1 with TRBJ2-1; tentative D call: TRBD1 (6 bases). This CDR3 spans 12 amino acids. The V gene's germline CDR1 is SQVTM and CDR2 ANQGSEA. Trimming took 7 bases from V and 6 from J, leaving 13 bases between them. In nucleotides, the CDR3 is TGCAGCGCCTACAGGGAGATCAATGAGCAGTTCTTC. Protein: CSAYREINEQFF.

The chain recombines TRBV6-5 with TRBJ2-1, with a weak D call TRBD2 (6 bases). The CDR3 totals 16 residues. Germline V CDR1 and CDR2: MNHEY, SVGAGI. Deletions cut 4 bases from V and 4 bases from J, with 17 bases between. This CDR3 reads CASSFRGGPGYNEQFF. CDR3 bases: TGTGCCAGCAGTTTCCGCGGAGGGCCGGGATACAATGAGCAGTTCTTC.

This clonotype was observed a handful of times. The genes are TRBV6-1 and TRBJ2-1, with 7 bases lining up with TRBD2. The V and J ends lost 5 bases and 5 bases, in that order; junction bases with no gene match: 3. Germline values: CDR1 MNHNS, CDR2 SASEGT. The CDR3 length is 13 residues. CDR3 sequence (DNA): TGTGCCAGCAGTACCGCGGGGGACAATGAGCAGTTCTTC. Translation gives CASSTAGDNEQFF.

This clonotype was counted between two and nine times. The V gene is TRBV12-3 or TRBV12-4, the J gene TRBJ1-2; D gene uncertain. The CDR3 spans 12 residues. V lost 5 bases to trimming and J lost 7 bases, with 11 bases between them. CDR3 sequence: CASSNGVSGYTF. CDR3 DNA: TGTGCCAGCAGTAACGGAGTAAGTGGCTACACCTTC.

This clonotype was observed a few times. The chain couples TRBV3-1 to TRBJ1-4; D gene unclear. The V gene lost 4 bases and the J gene lost 7 bases, with 7 bases spanning the gap. CDR3 size: 12 residues. Germline values: CDR1 LGHDT, CDR2 YNNKEL (reference sequence). CDR3 sequence (DNA): TGTGCCAGCAGCCTCACACGTGAAAAACTGTTTTTT. Its protein product is CASSLTREKLFF.

This clonotype has more than one count but fewer than ten. This rearrangement joins TRBV6-5 to TRBJ2-7; D may be TRBD1 or TRBD2 (5 bases each). V lost 4 bases and J lost 5, with 18 bases in between. The CDR3 extends over 15 amino acids. CDR1 and CDR2 (germline): MNHEY, SVGAGI. This chain's CDR3 is CASSSTGPSAHEQYF. The CDR3 nucleotides are TGTGCCAGCAGTTCAACGGGGCCCTCGGCTCACGAGCAGTACTTC.

This clonotype occurred many times. CDR3 nucleotides: TGTGCCACCGGGACTGCCAAAAACATTCAGTACTTC. Translation: CATGTAKNIQYF. The chain combines TRBV28 with TRBJ2-4, with D possibly matching TRBD2 (6 bases). This CDR3 has 12 residues. Trimming removed 10 bases from V and 1 base from J, with 8 bases in between. CDR1 and CDR2 from the germline V gene are MDHEN and SYDVKM.

This clonotype was picked up a small number of times. The chain has TRBV25-1 and TRBJ1-3; 12 bases are shared with TRBD1. The CDR3 totals 17 residues. Germline assignment: CDR1 MGHDK and CDR2 SYGVNS. With 3 bases clipped from V and 3 bases from J, the junction kept 6 bases outside the gene matches. The CDR3 DNA reads as TGTGCCAGCAGTGATGTGGGACAGGGGGCCCGTGGAAACACCATATATTTT. This encodes CASSDVGQGARGNTIYF.

In its sample, this clonotype was seen a few times. This chain links TRBV5-4 with TRBJ2-1; TRBD1 aligns across 8 bases. The CDR3 is 17 residues long. CDR1 and CDR2 from the germline V gene are SGHNT and YYREEE (reference sequence). V lost 2 bases to trimming and J lost 0 bases; unmatched junction nucleotides: 7. As DNA, the CDR3 is TGTGCCAGCAGCTTAAACCCCGGGACAGGCTCCTACAATGAGCAGTTCTTC. It encodes CASSLNPGTGSYNEQFF.

In its sample, this clonotype was seen a few times. This chain connects TRBV28 to TRBJ1-1, with D hard to call. Trimming took off 6 bases at V and 4 bases at J, with 18 bases between the two ends. The V gene's germline CDR1 is MDHEN and CDR2 SYDVKM. The CDR3 sequence is 15 residues long. The chain's CDR3 is CASSLRTARTTEAFF. In nucleotides, the CDR3 is TGTGCCAGCAGCCTCCGGACGGCGCGGACCACTGAAGCTTTCTTT.